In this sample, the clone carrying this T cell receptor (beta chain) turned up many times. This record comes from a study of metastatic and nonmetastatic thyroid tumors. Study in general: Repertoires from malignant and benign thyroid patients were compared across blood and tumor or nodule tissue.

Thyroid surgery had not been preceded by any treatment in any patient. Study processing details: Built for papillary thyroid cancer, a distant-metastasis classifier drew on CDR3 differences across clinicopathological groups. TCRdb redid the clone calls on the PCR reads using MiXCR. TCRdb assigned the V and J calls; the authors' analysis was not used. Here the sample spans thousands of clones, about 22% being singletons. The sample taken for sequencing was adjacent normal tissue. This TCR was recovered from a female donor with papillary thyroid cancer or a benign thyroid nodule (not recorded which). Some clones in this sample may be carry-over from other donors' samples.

The CDR3 nucleotides read TGTGCCAGCTCACCAAGGGACAGGGGTTCCAACACTGAAGCTTTCTTT. Protein: CASSPRDRGSNTEAFF. This chain connects TRBV18 to TRBJ1-1; 10 nucleotides align to TRBD1. The length of the CDR3 is 16 residues. Germline V gives CDR1 KGHSH, CDR2 LQKENI. The trim removed 2 bases at V and 2 bases at J, leaving 5 bases unmatched.